There are a few counts of the clone carrying this TCR beta chain. All gene names here are mouse names. The read is 4 residues too short to cover the CDR3 end, so that end is filled in from the germline J gene. The sample is drawn from a study of CD8+ T cells in alopecia areata. CDR1 is NNHNN, CDR2 SYGAGS, per germline (reference sequence). The V gene end was trimmed by 3 bases and the J gene end by 2 bases; junction bases not matched to a gene: 2. The CDR3 is 15 amino acids. Extraction and reverse transcription of RNA yielded cDNA as the sequencing template. This table comes from immunoSEQ multiplex PCR, and its TCRdb copy is limited to in-frame clones, with some not included. There are roughly 110,000 clones in the sample, none observed a single time.

The clonotype comes from a C3H/HeJ mouse with alopecia areata. The MHC haplotype of the strain is H2-k. The genes are TRBV13-2 and TRBJ2-2; 9 bases are shared with TRBD1. Sequenced: lesional skin. CDR3: CASGVGTGNTGQLYF. The CDR3 DNA, read in part, is TGTGCCAGCGGTGTTGGGACAGGGAACACCGGG.